Here is one T cell receptor (beta chain) with its context. Its antigen is unknown. The sample belongs to a study of cytomegalovirus exposure and HLA in healthy donors. General study results and limits: The authors assumed roughly uniform sequencing depth across donors for presence/absence analyses. There were a few CMV-associated chains whose specificity for CMV antigens was confirmed in vitro.

Primers for the PCR totalled 60 Vbeta and 13 Jbeta. Produced via immunoSEQ multiplex PCR; TCRdb's table is partial and in-frame only. The sample has some 140,000 clones, 70% to 80% seen once; the top ten hold about 6.8%. CDR1 is MNHEY and CDR2 is SVGAGI in the germline V gene. CDR3 length equals 12 residues. Trimming took off 7 bases at V and 1 base at J, with 7 bases between the two ends. The specimen was PBMCs. The TCR sequence derives from a man aged 35-49 years in good health and CMV-seropositive. The chain joins TRBV6-5 to TRBJ1-2; D is ambiguous. CDR3 protein: CASTRDNYGYTF. The CDR3 bases are TGTGCCAGCACTCGGGATAACTATGGCTACACCTTC.